This T cell receptor beta chain was identified in a study of shared clonotypes between healthy human individuals. Overall study: With ages of 18 to 49, the donors were a couple of women and a few men. Three plates were used per donor for CD4 naive, three for CD4 memory, two for CD8 naive and one for CD8 memory.

Naive CD8 populations comprised CD45RO-negative cells positively selected for CCR7, excluding terminally differentiated effector memory CD45RA+ cells. TCRdb keeps only in-frame clones here, not all; method: immunoSEQ multiplex PCR. The repertoire holds roughly 2.1 million clones, with roughly 91% as singletons. CDR1 and CDR2 from the germline V gene are SGHDT and YYEEEE. Trimming stripped 4 bases from V and 7 bases from J, with 9 bases between. This CDR3 has 12 amino acids. Remarks on this clone: Its antigen is still unknown.

Study outcomes and limitations: The study's rarefaction showed incomplete sorted-subset sequencing despite large depth. Memory subsets generally showed lower estimated richness than naive subsets.

Specimen: naive CD8+ T cells from PBMCs. The rearrangement uses TRBV5-6 and TRBJ2-1; D ambiguous. The sequence derives from a man aged 18 to 29 in good health. Some clones in this sample may be carry-over from other donors' samples. The CDR3 nucleotides read TGTGCCAGCAGCAGAGGTGGAAATGAGCAGTTCTTC. Translating gives CASSRGGNEQFF.